A selection of T cell receptor beta chains follows, all from one sample in a study of T cells expressing NK-cell markers. TCRdb re-called the 5' RACE reads, yielding one record per CDR3 amino acid sequence without DNA. Here the sample table reports about 390,000 distinct CDR3 sequences. The sequenced sample was blood T cells: a sorted CD56 or NKG2C T cell subset, CD4+ or CD8+ T cells, or bulk PBMC T cells (not recorded which). All receptors come from a woman aged 45 to 65 in good health. The CDR3 runs from the conserved cysteine through the conserved F or W. Fields, in order: V gene, J gene, CDR3 length, CDR3 protein.

V gene: TRBV30; J gene: TRBJ1-5; CDR3 length: 15; CDR3 protein: CAWSGGQHSNQPQHF
V gene: TRBV29-1; J gene: TRBJ1-2; CDR3 length: 12; CDR3 protein: CSETTGDYGYTF
V gene: TRBV20-1; J gene: TRBJ2-5; CDR3 length: 11; CDR3 protein: CSAQRQETQYF
V gene: TRBV11-3; J gene: TRBJ2-1; CDR3 length: 17; CDR3 protein: CASTRGGAGGQNNEQFF
V gene: TRBV12-3/TRBV12-4; J gene: TRBJ2-5; CDR3 length: 15; CDR3 protein: CASSLGPGLEETQYF
V gene: TRBV18; J gene: TRBJ2-3; CDR3 length: 15; CDR3 protein: CASSPPIGPRDTQYF
V gene: TRBV5-1; J gene: TRBJ2-5; CDR3 length: 11; CDR3 protein: CASSEKETQYF
V gene: TRBV5-1; J gene: TRBJ1-1; CDR3 length: 15; CDR3 protein: CASSLTGARMTEAFF
V gene: TRBV12-3/TRBV12-4; J gene: TRBJ2-2; CDR3 length: 19; CDR3 protein: CASSSGLAGVGGWAGELFF
V gene: TRBV7-9; J gene: TRBJ2-2; CDR3 length: 14; CDR3 protein: CASSFAQLTGELFF
V gene: TRBV12-3/TRBV12-4; J gene: TRBJ2-3; CDR3 length: 17; CDR3 protein: CASSPPRHRGGSDTQYF
V gene: TRBV24-1; J gene: TRBJ1-1; CDR3 length: 16; CDR3 protein: CATSDRGDRGITEAFF
V gene: TRBV6-1; J gene: TRBJ2-2; CDR3 length: 15; CDR3 protein: CASSEAAGDTGELFF